Below are 5 T cell receptor beta chains sequenced from a single sample in a study of radiotherapy plus CTLA-4 blockade in lung cancer. Generated by immunoSEQ multiplex PCR, the TCRdb table keeps only in-frame clones and is missing some. The table shows some 60,000 clones, with more than 60% occurring only once. The sample in question was peripheral blood, obtained from a patient treated with radiotherapy plus ipilimumab. The receptors shown here come from a human donor with non-small cell lung cancer who had a partial response to radiotherapy plus ipilimumab.

J is TRBJ1-1 and V is TRBV30; D call uncertain. Germline V gene sequence: CDR1 GTSNPN, CDR2 SVGIG (reference sequence). V lost 3 bases and J 5 bases, leaving 16 bases between the germline ends. There are 14 residues in the CDR3. The CDR3 nucleotides are TGTGCCTGGAGCCCCGGTTCCCGGGGAACTGAAGCTTTCTTT. Protein sequence: CAWSPGSRGTEAFF.

This clone has a handful of counts. The V gene is TRBV30, the J gene TRBJ1-2, with 8 bases identical to TRBD1. There are 12 residues in the CDR3. Germline V gene lookup returns CDR1 GTSNPN and CDR2 SVGIG (reference sequence). Unmatched junction bases numbered 5, after V lost 4 bases and J lost 7 bases. For the CDR3, the DNA is TGTGCCTGGACCTACACAGGGGGTGGCTACACCTTC. Translation: CAWTYTGGGYTF.

The chain combines TRBV9 with TRBJ2-3; perhaps TRBD2 as D (5 bases). Germline assignment: CDR1 SGDLS and CDR2 YYNGEE. This CDR3 contains 14 residues. V dropped 2 bases and J dropped 3 bases, with 10 bases sitting between them. The CDR3 loop reads CASSVDGVTDTQYF. The CDR3 DNA reads as TGTGCCAGCAGCGTTGACGGGGTGACAGATACGCAGTATTTT.

V and J are TRBV29-1 and TRBJ2-7; 12 positions agree with TRBD1. Germline V gene sequence: CDR1 SQVTM, CDR2 ANQGSEA. V lost 4 bases, J lost 5 bases, and 6 bases stayed unmatched. This CDR3 is built from 14 residues. The CDR3, as DNA: TGCAGCGTTGTGTTGGGACAGGGGGCACACGAGCAGTACTTC. Its translation is CSVVLGQGAHEQYF.

The genes are TRBV11-3 and TRBJ2-3; D is perhaps TRBD2 (5 bases). The CDR3 is 15 residues long. Between the trimmed V and J ends, which lost 1 base and 2 bases, there was a span of 10 bases. Germline V gene data show CDR1 as SGHNT and CDR2 as YENEEA. The CDR3 sequence is CASSLGTGTTDTQYF. CDR3 bases: TGTGCCAGCAGCTTAGGTACGGGAACCACAGATACGCAGTATTTT.